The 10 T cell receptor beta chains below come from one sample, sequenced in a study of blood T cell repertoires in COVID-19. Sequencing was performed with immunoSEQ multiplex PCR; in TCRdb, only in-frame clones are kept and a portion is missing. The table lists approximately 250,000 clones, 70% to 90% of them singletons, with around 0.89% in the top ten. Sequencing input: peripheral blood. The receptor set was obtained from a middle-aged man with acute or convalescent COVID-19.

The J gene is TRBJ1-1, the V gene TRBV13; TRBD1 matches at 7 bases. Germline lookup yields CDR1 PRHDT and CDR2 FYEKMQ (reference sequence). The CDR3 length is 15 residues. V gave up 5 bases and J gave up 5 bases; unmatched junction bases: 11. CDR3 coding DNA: TGTGCCAGCAGCGACCTCCGAGGGGGCTTTACTGAAGCTTTCTTT. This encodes CASSDLRGGFTEAFF.

This chain's CDR3 is CATSAGTSNTEAFF. The CDR3 DNA reads TGTGCCACCAGTGCAGGGACATCGAACACTGAAGCTTTCTTT. V and J are TRBV24-1 and TRBJ1-1; TRBD1 is a possible D gene (6 bases). The CDR3 has 14 residues. Germline V CDR1 and CDR2: KGHDR, SFDVKD. Trimming took 5 bases from V and 1 from J, leaving 10 bases between them.

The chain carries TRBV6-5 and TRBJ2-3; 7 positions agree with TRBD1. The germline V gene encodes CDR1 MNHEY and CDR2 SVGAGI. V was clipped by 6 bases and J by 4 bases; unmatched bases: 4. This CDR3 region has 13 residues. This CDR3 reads CASSTDRADTQYF. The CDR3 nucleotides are TGTGCCAGCAGCACCGACAGGGCAGATACGCAGTATTTT.

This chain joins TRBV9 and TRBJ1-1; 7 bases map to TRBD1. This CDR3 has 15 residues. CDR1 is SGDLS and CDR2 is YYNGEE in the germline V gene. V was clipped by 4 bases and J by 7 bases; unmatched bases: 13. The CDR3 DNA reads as TGTGCCAGCAGCCCCAGGGGGGCGACTTCTGGTGAAGCTTTCTTT. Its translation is CASSPRGATSGEAFF.

CDR3 residues: CATSRGDTEEPQHF. CDR3 nucleotides: TGTGCCACCAGCAGAGGGGATACGGAGGAGCCCCAGCATTTT. The rearrangement joins TRBV15 to TRBJ1-5; D gene uncertain. CDR1 is LNHNV, CDR2 YYDKDF, per germline (reference sequence). Trimming shortened V by 1 base and J by 8 bases, and 12 bases separated the two germline ends. This CDR3 has 14 amino acids. Using reference TRBV15 and TRBJ1-5 for the parts outside the CDR3, the full variable domain is DAMVIQNPRYQVTQFGKPVTLSCSQTLNHNVMYWYQQKSSQAPKLLFHYYDKDFNNEADTPDNFQSRRPNTSFCFLDIRSPGLGDTAMYLCATSRGDTEEPQHFGDGTRLSIL.

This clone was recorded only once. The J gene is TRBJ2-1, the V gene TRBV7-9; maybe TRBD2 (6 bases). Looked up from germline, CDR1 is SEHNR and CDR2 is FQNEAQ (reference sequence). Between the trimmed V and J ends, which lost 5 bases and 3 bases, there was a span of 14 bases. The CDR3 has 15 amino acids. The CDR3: CASSPVSGFYNEQFF. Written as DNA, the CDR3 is TGTGCCAGCAGCCCCGTTAGCGGCTTCTACAATGAGCAGTTCTTC.

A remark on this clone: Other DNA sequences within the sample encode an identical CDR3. The CDR3 region has the DNA TGTGCCAGCTCAGGACAGGGGAACACTGAAGCTTTCTTT. Its translation is CASSGQGNTEAFF. The J gene is TRBJ1-1, the V gene TRBV18, with TRBD1 matching 8 bases. This CDR3 is 13 amino acids long. Germline CDR1 and CDR2: KGHSH and LQKENI. Trimming at V came to 5 bases and at J to 1 base, leaving 0 bases not matched to a gene.

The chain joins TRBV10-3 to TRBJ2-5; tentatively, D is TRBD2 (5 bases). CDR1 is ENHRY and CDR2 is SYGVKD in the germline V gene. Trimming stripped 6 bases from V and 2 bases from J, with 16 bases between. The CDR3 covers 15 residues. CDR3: CAISIPEDGQETQYF. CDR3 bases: TGTGCCATCAGCATCCCGGAGGACGGTCAAGAGACCCAGTACTTC.

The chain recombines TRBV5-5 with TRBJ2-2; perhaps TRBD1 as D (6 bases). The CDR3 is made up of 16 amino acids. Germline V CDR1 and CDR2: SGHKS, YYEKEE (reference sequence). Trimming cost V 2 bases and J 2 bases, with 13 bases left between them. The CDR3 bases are TGTGCCAGCAGCTTCAATCAGGGGAGAAACACCGGGGAGCTGTTTTTT. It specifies CASSFNQGRNTGELFF.

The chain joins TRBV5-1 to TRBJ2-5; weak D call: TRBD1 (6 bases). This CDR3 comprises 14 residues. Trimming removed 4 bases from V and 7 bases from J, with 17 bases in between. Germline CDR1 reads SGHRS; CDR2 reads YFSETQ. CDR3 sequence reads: CASSQGQLEGTQYF. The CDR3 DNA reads TGCGCCAGCAGCCAGGGACAACTCGAGGGGACCCAGTACTTC.